These 15 T cell receptor beta chains were all obtained from the same sample, sequenced in a study of blood T cell repertoires in COVID-19. TCRdb's table, derived via immunoSEQ multiplex PCR, lists solely in-frame clones and lacks some. Found here are some 130,000 clones, roughly 69% of them singletons; the top ten hold about 1.9%. The sample taken for sequencing was peripheral blood. The source of these receptors is a woman between 70 and 85 years old with acute or convalescent COVID-19.

The sample holds one count of this clone. The chain recombines TRBV18 with TRBJ2-5; D possibly corresponds to TRBD2 (5 bases). The germline V and J ends were trimmed by 3 bases and 5 bases, with 10 bases remaining between them. The CDR3 loop spans 13 amino acids. Germline V gives CDR1 KGHSH, CDR2 LQKENI. CDR3 sequence (DNA): TGTGCCAGCTCACCTGCGGGCCGGGAGACCCAGTACTTC. The encoded protein is CASSPAGRETQYF.

The J gene is TRBJ2-7, the V gene TRBV5-1, with 8 bases aligning to TRBD1. CDR1 and CDR2 from the germline V gene are SGHRS and YFSETQ. J lost 5 bases, V lost 2 bases, and 6 bases had no gene match. The CDR3 contains 14 residues. CDR3 nucleotides: TGCGCCAGCAGCTTCGGGCAGGGGGCTCACGAGCAGTACTTC. It codes for CASSFGQGAHEQYF.

The V and J genes are TRBV7-6 and TRBJ2-5; tentatively, D is TRBD2 (6 bases). CDR1 and CDR2 from the germline V gene are SGHVS and FNYEAQ. V was shortened by 1 base and J by 2 bases, with 14 bases between the two germline ends. This CDR3 is built from 16 residues. DNA for the CDR3: TGTGCCAGCAGCTTAGAGGGCAGGAGGGAGCAAGAGACCCAGTACTTC. This gives the protein CASSLEGRREQETQYF.

This chain joins TRBV5-6 and TRBJ2-7; 10 nucleotides line up with TRBD1. J was trimmed by 7 bases and V by 5 bases; bases with no gene match: 9. The V gene's germline CDR1 is SGHDT and CDR2 YYEEEE. This CDR3 comprises 14 residues. In nucleotides, the CDR3 is TGTGCCAGCAGTTCCGGGACAGGGGCGTCAGAGCAGTACTTC. Protein product: CASSSGTGASEQYF.

This rearrangement joins TRBV27 to TRBJ1-1; 8 bases line up with TRBD1. The length of the CDR3 is 17 residues. Germline V gives CDR1 MNHEY, CDR2 SMNVEV (reference sequence). The V segment lost 3 bases and the J segment 3 bases; nucleotides outside the gene matches: 12. The CDR3 bases are TGTGCCAGCAGTTTCACCAAGACAGGGGTGGGCTACACTGAAGCTTTCTTT. This codes for CASSFTKTGVGYTEAFF.

The V gene is TRBV19, the J gene TRBJ2-2; 8 bases are shared with TRBD2. Trimming removed 5 bases from V and 2 bases from J; junction bases left unmatched: 4. The germline V gene has CDR1 LNHDA and CDR2 SQIVND (reference sequence). This CDR3 contains 15 residues. This CDR3 is CASSLSGGNTGELFF. The CDR3 DNA reads as TGTGCCAGTAGTTTAAGCGGGGGAAACACCGGGGAGCTGTTTTTT.

The CDR3 DNA follows: TGCGCCAGCAGCTTGGAGGGGTTGAATAGCAATCAGCCCCAGCATTTT. Protein product: CASSLEGLNSNQPQHF. The chain links TRBV5-1 to TRBJ1-5; TRBD1 is a possible D gene (5 bases). The ends were cut back, 0 bases at V and 0 bases at J, with 10 bases in the middle. The CDR3 runs 16 residues. CDR1 and CDR2 from the germline V gene are SGHRS and YFSETQ. Complete variable domain (other parts from reference TRBV5-1 and TRBJ1-5): KAGVTQTPRYLIKTRGQQVTLSCSPISGHRSVSWYQQTPGQGLQFLFEYFSETQRNKGNFPGRFSGRQFSNSRSEMNVSTLELGDSALYLCASSLEGLNSNQPQHFGDGTRLSIL.

The V gene is TRBV7-2, the J gene TRBJ2-7; D possibly corresponds to TRBD2 (6 bases). The CDR3 is 14 residues long. Germline CDR1 reads SGHTA; CDR2 reads FQGNSA. V shed 4 bases and J shed 6 bases, with 16 bases lying between them. The CDR3 sequence: CASSYGGPPSEQYF. CDR3 in DNA: TGTGCCAGCAGCTACGGGGGACCCCCTTCCGAGCAGTACTTC. Using reference TRBV7-2 and TRBJ2-7 for the parts outside the CDR3, the full variable domain is GAGVSQSPSNKVTEKGKDVELRCDPISGHTALYWYRQSLGQGLEFLIYFQGNSAPDKSGLPSDRFSAERTGGSVSTLTIQRTQQEDSAVYLCASSYGGPPSEQYFGPGTRLTVT.

J is TRBJ2-1 and V is TRBV28; 7 bases map to TRBD2. CDR3 length: 14 residues. V was pared by 6 bases and J by 11 bases, with 13 bases of the junction left unmatched. Germline CDR1 reads MDHEN; CDR2 reads SYDVKM. As DNA, the CDR3 is TGTGCCAGCAGAGTTTACCTGGCGGGGACTAAGCAGTTCTTC. It codes for CASRVYLAGTKQFF.

The V gene is TRBV5-1, the J gene TRBJ2-2; 10 bases match TRBD1. The V segment lost 4 bases and the J segment 1 base; nucleotides outside the gene matches: 4. Germline V lookup: CDR1 SGHRS, CDR2 YFSETQ. The CDR3 has 16 amino acids. This CDR3 reads CASSQTGGWNTGELFF. The CDR3 DNA sequence: TGCGCCAGCAGCCAGACAGGGGGCTGGAACACCGGGGAGCTGTTTTTT.

The chain employs TRBV19 and TRBJ1-4; D is uncertain. The germline gives CDR1 LNHDA, CDR2 SQIVND (reference sequence). V lost 6 bases and J lost 8, with 13 bases in between. CDR3 size: 13 residues. The CDR3 is CASRTARGEKLFF. The CDR3 coding sequence is TGTGCCAGTAGAACAGCCCGAGGGGAAAAACTGTTTTTT.

The chain is built from TRBV2 and TRBJ2-7; tentative D call: TRBD1 (6 bases). Germline CDR1 reads SNHLY; CDR2 reads FYNNEI. The ends were cut back, 10 bases at V and 7 bases at J, with 17 bases in the middle. CDR3 length: 12 residues. The CDR3 coding sequence is TGTGCCATCCTACAGGGCCCGGGAGAGCAGTACTTC. This encodes CAILQGPGEQYF.

V is TRBV5-1 and J is TRBJ2-2, with TRBD1 matching 10 bases. Germline V gives CDR1 SGHRS, CDR2 YFSETQ. J gave up 4 bases and V 4 bases, and 4 bases lay outside the gene matches. The CDR3 has 15 residues. The CDR3 reads CASSGGQGRTGELFF. In DNA, the CDR3 is TGCGCCAGCAGCGGGGGACAGGGGCGCACCGGGGAGCTGTTTTTT.

This chain uses TRBV12-5 with TRBJ1-1, with D tentatively TRBD1 (5 bases). Trimming took off 2 bases at V and 1 base at J, with 8 bases between the two ends. Germline-derived CDR1 and CDR2 are LGHNT and FRNRAP. The CDR3 has 14 amino acids. The CDR3 bases are TGTGCTAGTGGTTTGCTGACAGAGAACACTGAAGCTTTCTTT. As protein: CASGLLTENTEAFF.

The chain combines TRBV2 with TRBJ1-2; 7 nucleotides agree with TRBD1. Germline values: CDR1 SNHLY, CDR2 FYNNEI. This CDR3 contains 15 residues. Trimming at V came to 8 bases and at J to 3 bases, leaving 12 bases not matched to a gene. Here the CDR3 reads CASPKDGTADYGYTF. In DNA, the CDR3 is TGTGCCAGCCCTAAAGACGGGACAGCTGACTATGGCTACACCTTC.